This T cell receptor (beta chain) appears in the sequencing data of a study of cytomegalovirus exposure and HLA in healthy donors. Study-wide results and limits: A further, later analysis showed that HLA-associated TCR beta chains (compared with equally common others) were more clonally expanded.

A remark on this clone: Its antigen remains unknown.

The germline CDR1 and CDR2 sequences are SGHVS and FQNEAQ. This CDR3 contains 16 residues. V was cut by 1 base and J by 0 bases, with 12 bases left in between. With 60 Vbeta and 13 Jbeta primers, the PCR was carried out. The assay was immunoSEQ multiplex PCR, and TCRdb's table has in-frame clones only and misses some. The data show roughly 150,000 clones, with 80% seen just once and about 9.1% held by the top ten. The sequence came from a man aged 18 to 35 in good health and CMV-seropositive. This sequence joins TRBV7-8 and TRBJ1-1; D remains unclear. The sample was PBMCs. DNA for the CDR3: TGTGCCAGCAGCTTAGTACCAGGTCTTATGAACACTGAAGCTTTCTTT. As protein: CASSLVPGLMNTEAFF. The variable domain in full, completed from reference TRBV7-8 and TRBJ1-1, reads GAGVSQSPRYKVAKRGQDVALRCDPISGHVSLFWYQQALGQGPEFLTYFQNEAQLDKSGLPSDRFFAERPEGSVSTLKIQRTQQEDSAVYLCASSLVPGLMNTEAFFGQGTRLTVV.